This TCR beta chain emerged from a study of blood T cells in healthy people across ages. Trimming cost V 4 bases and J 1 base; bases outside gene matches: 17. The CDR3 is made up of 19 amino acids. In germline, CDR1 is SQVTM, CDR2 ANQGSEA. This clonotype has a handful of counts. The second PCR ran about 7 to 12 cycles with a sample-barcoded 5' primer and J-beta primers. TCRdb reprocessed the 5' RACE reads via MiXCR and lists one record per CDR3 protein. The sample comprises hundreds of thousands of distinct CDR3 sequences, 35% to 50% of which are singletons, and about 30% rests with the top ten. Isolation recovered at least 7 million PBMCs from every sample.

Sequencing used blood. The V gene is TRBV29-1, the J gene TRBJ2-4; 9 nucleotides align to TRBD1. The source is a man older than 75 in good health. The CDR3 spells CSVVSGTGSSGMAKNIQYF. CDR3 bases: TGCAGCGTTGTTTCCGGGACAGGGTCGTCGGGGATGGCCAAAAACATTCAGTACTTC.